These T cell receptor beta chains were read from a single sample in a study of cytotoxic CD8 clonotypes in ibrutinib-treated CLL. Produced via immunoSEQ multiplex PCR; TCRdb's table is partial and in-frame only. Of around 150,000 clones detected, roughly 90% appear once; the ten largest clones hold around 3%. This specimen was PBMCs, taken at disease progression, from a patient treated with ibrutinib. The receptors stem from a human donor with chronic lymphocytic leukemia. The CDR3 runs from the conserved cysteine through the conserved F or W. The D gene is left open where the match is weak. The size field is filled for only some rows; it gives once, few, many or a size class.

TRBJ2-7	-	TRBD2	TRBV11-1	TGTGCCAGCAGTTTACTAGCGGGAGCGTCGTACGAGCAGTACTTC	CASSLLAGASYEQYF
TRBJ2-2	-	TRBD2	TRBV5-5	TGTGCCAGCAAGTCGCTAGCGGGTGGAGGCGGGGAGCTGTTTTTT	CASKSLAGGGGELFF
TRBJ2-5	-	-	TRBV5-8	TGTGCCAGCAGCTCCCCATGGGAGCGGGAGACCCAGTACTTC	CASSSPWERETQYF
TRBJ1-3	-	-	TRBV27	TGTGCCAGCAGGAGATCCTCTGGAAACACCATATATTTT	CASRRSSGNTIYF
TRBJ2-7	-	TRBD1	TRBV28	TGTGCCAGCAGTTGGGGGACAGGGGGGTACGAGCAGTACTTC	CASSWGTGGYEQYF
TRBJ1-5	-	TRBD1	TRBV19	TGTGCCAGTAGGGGACAGAGTAGCAATCAGCCCCAGCATTTT	CASRGQSSNQPQHF
TRBJ2-7	-	-	TRBV4-2	TGTGCCAGCAGCCAGGGGCTCATGGAGCAGTACTTC	CASSQGLMEQYF
TRBJ2-7	-	-	TRBV7-6	TGTGCCAGCAGCTTAGGGGGCGGTTACGAGCAGTACTTC	CASSLGGGYEQYF
TRBJ2-2	-	TRBD2	TRBV7-3	TGTGCCAGCAGCTTATTAGGGACTAGCGGGACCGGGGAGCTGTTTTTT	CASSLLGTSGTGELFF
TRBJ1-2	-	-	TRBV5-5	TGTGCCAGCAGCGTGGGAGGGAACTATGGCTACACCTTC	CASSVGGNYGYTF
TRBJ2-1	once	-	TRBV5-1	TGCGCCAGCAGCTTAGGGTCGTCCCCGTGGGAGAGCTCCTACAATGAGCAGTTCTTC	CASSLGSSPWESSYNEQFF
TRBJ2-7	-	TRBD2	TRBV9	TGTGCCAGCACCCGAAACTCGGCGGGAGGCGACGAGCAGTACTTC	CASTRNSAGGDEQYF
TRBJ2-4	-	-	TRBV6-1	TGTGCCAGCAGTGACCCCCCCTCGGCAGGCCAAAACATTCAGTACTTC	CASSDPPSAGQNIQYF
TRBJ1-5	-	-	TRBV19	TGTGCCAGTAGTATATCGGGAAATCAGCCCCAGCATTTT	CASSISGNQPQHF
TRBJ2-5	-	-	TRBV5-6	TGTGCCAGCAGCTGGGTCCCCAAAGAGACCCAGTACTTC	CASSWVPKETQYF
TRBJ2-2	-	-	TRBV4-1	TGCGCCAGCAGCCAAGATTGGAGGAGAAGCGCCGGGGAGCTGTTTTTT	CASSQDWRRSAGELFF
TRBJ2-7	-	-	TRBV9	TGTGCCAGCAGCGTAGACGTGGGGACGTACTACGAGCAGTACTTC	CASSVDVGTYYEQYF
TRBJ2-7	once	-	TRBV11-3	TGTGCCAGCAGCTTAGCAAGACCCTACGAGCAGTACTTC	CASSLARPYEQYF
TRBJ2-5	-	TRBD1	TRBV19	TGTGCCAGTAGTAAAAACAGGGGAAGTGGAGAGACCCAGTACTTC	CASSKNRGSGETQYF
TRBJ2-7	-	-	TRBV5-5	TGTGCCAGCAGCTTTGGGCAGAACTACGAGCAGTACTTC	CASSFGQNYEQYF
TRBJ2-3	-	TRBD1	TRBV2	TGTGCCAGCAGTGATGAGGGACAGGGGGCAGATACGCAGTATTTT	CASSDEGQGADTQYF
TRBJ2-1	once	-	TRBV25-1	TGTGCCAGCAGTGTCCATCGGACTTATGGCAATGAGCAGTTCTTC	CASSVHRTYGNEQFF
TRBJ1-2	few	-	TRBV29-1	TGCAGCGTTGAAAAACGGGGACCCAGTGGCTACACCTTC	CSVEKRGPSGYTF
TRBJ1-1	-	-	TRBV5-1	TGCGCCAGCAGCTTGGGATGGGGGGCTGAGAACACTGAAGCTTTCTTT	CASSLGWGAENTEAFF
TRBJ1-2	-	-	TRBV4-1	TGCGCCAGCAGCCAAGCAGGCAGGGACGTCTTTGGGTATGGCTACACCTTC	CASSQAGRDVFGYGYTF
TRBJ2-2	-	-	TRBV6-1	TGTGCCAGCAGTGACCGAACGGGGTTTGGGGAGCTGTTTTTT	CASSDRTGFGELFF
TRBJ2-4	-	-	TRBV11-2	TGTGCCAGCAGCTTAGTTCCGGGGATCGAAAACATTCAGTACTTC	CASSLVPGIENIQYF
TRBJ1-4	-	-	TRBV6-5	TGTGCCAGCAGTACCGGGACCGCTAATGAAAAACTGTTTTTT	CASSTGTANEKLFF
TRBJ1-1	-	TRBD1	TRBV19	TGTGCCAGTCGGGATAGGGGGCGACGGACTGAAGCTTTCTTT	CASRDRGRRTEAFF
TRBJ2-7	-	-	TRBV28	TGTGCCAGCAGTCTCGGGACAAAGAGCTCCTACGAGCAGTACTTC	CASSLGTKSSYEQYF
TRBJ2-1	-	TRBD2	TRBV7-2	TGTGCCAGCACCCGACTAGCGGGAGGTCCCTACAATGAGCAGTTCTTC	CASTRLAGGPYNEQFF
TRBJ2-7	-	-	TRBV6-1	TGTGCCAGCAATAACAGAGCCTACGAGCAGTACTTC	CASNNRAYEQYF
TRBJ1-5	-	-	TRBV19	TGTGCCAGTAGTATAGATAGGGGAGGCGTGGGCAATCAGCCCCAGCATTTT	CASSIDRGGVGNQPQHF
TRBJ1-5	-	TRBD1	TRBV19	TGTGCCAGTAGTAAGGAGACAGGGTCCCGGTGGAACCGCAATCAGCCCCAGCATTTT	CASSKETGSRWNRNQPQHF
TRBJ2-5	once	-	TRBV19	TGTGCCAGTAGATCATCAGGTGCCACGGAGCCGCAAGAGACCCAGTACTTC	CASRSSGATEPQETQYF
TRBJ2-7	few	-	TRBV7-8	TGTGCCAGCAGCTTACAACAGGCTACCGGGCAGTACTTC	CASSLQQATGQYF
TRBJ2-1	once	-	TRBV19	TGTGCCAGTAGTATGGTGGGGGGATGGTCCTACAATGAGCAGTTCTTC	CASSMVGGWSYNEQFF
TRBJ2-3	-	-	TRBV9	TGTGCCAGCAGCCTAACACCGTTAGATACGCAGTATTTT	CASSLTPLDTQYF
TRBJ1-2	once	-	TRBV2	TGTGCCAGCAGTGTGGGGCCAGGTAGTAGTTATGGCTACACCTTC	CASSVGPGSSYGYTF
TRBJ1-2	-	-	TRBV5-4	TGTGCCAGCAGCTTGGGGGCAGATGGCTACACCTTC	CASSLGADGYTF
TRBJ2-7	once	-	TRBV29-1	TGCAGCGTTGCCCTGGGGGGGCAGCTCTACGAGCAGTACTTC	CSVALGGQLYEQYF
TRBJ1-1	-	-	TRBV29-1	TGCAGCGTTGTCGTCACGGGGGCGGACACTGAAGCTTTCTTT	CSVVVTGADTEAFF
TRBJ1-2	-	TRBD1	TRBV19	TGTGCCAGTAGTACGGACAGGCCCCTGAATTCTAACTATGGCTACACCTTC	CASSTDRPLNSNYGYTF
TRBJ1-5	few	-	TRBV7-9	TGTGCCAGCAGCTTAGAGGTTGTAGGGGTTAGCAATCAGCCCCAGCATTTT	CASSLEVVGVSNQPQHF
TRBJ2-6	-	TRBD1	TRBV28	TGTGCCAGCAGACACATCACAGGGGCTGGGGCCAACGTCCTGACTTTC	CASRHITGAGANVLTF
TRBJ2-7	-	-	TRBV29-1	TGCAGCGTTGAAGATCCCGGGGACCCCTACGAGCAGTACTTC	CSVEDPGDPYEQYF
TRBJ2-2	-	-	TRBV19	TGTGCCAGTAGTCAACAGGGTTCGAACACCGGGGAGCTGTTTTTT	CASSQQGSNTGELFF
TRBJ2-3	-	TRBD2	TRBV7-2	TGTGCCAGCAGCTTAGTGCTAGTAGCGGGAACCACAGATACGCAGTATTTT	CASSLVLVAGTTDTQYF
TRBJ1-1	-	-	TRBV6-5	TGTGCCAGCAGTTACGGGGGATATGAAGCTTTCTTT	CASSYGGYEAFF
TRBJ1-1	-	-	TRBV28	TGTGCCAGCACCATGAGGGGCAGGGGGAACACTGAAGCTTTCTTT	CASTMRGRGNTEAFF